Below, 23 T cell receptor beta chains from the same sample are listed, as sequenced in a study of cytomegalovirus exposure and HLA in healthy donors. 13 Jbeta primers and 60 Vbeta primers were used for the PCR. Produced via immunoSEQ multiplex PCR; TCRdb's table is partial and in-frame only. This sample has tens of thousands of clones, with roughly 69% found just once. Input material: PBMCs. These receptors originate from a woman in her forties or fifties in good health and CMV-seropositive.

V gene TRBV5-1 combines with J gene TRBJ2-2; D is unclear. CDR1 and CDR2 (germline): SGHRS, YFSETQ. The germline V and J ends were trimmed by 1 base and 3 bases, with 4 bases remaining between them. The CDR3 covers 13 residues. The CDR3 bases are TGCGCCAGCAGCTTGCGGGACACCGGGGAGCTGTTTTTT. Translation gives CASSLRDTGELFF.

This chain joins TRBV4-1 and TRBJ2-3; the D gene is possibly TRBD2 (5 bases). V shed 1 base and J shed 1 base, with 9 bases lying between them. The CDR3 length is 15 residues. Germline V lookup: CDR1 MGHRA, CDR2 YSYEKL. Here the CDR3 reads CASSQVGVGTDTQYF. The CDR3 nucleotides read TGCGCCAGCAGCCAAGTCGGGGTTGGCACAGATACGCAGTATTTT.

The genes are TRBV2 and TRBJ2-5; D ambiguous. The CDR3 is made up of 12 amino acids. Germline-derived CDR1 and CDR2 are SNHLY and FYNNEI. The V gene lost 10 bases and the J gene lost 5 bases, with 14 bases spanning the gap. CDR3 loop: CATASQVETQYF. CDR3 bases: TGTGCCACCGCCTCCCAGGTGGAGACCCAGTACTTC.

The V and J genes are TRBV28 and TRBJ1-3; perhaps TRBD1 as D (6 bases). CDR1 and CDR2 (germline): MDHEN, SYDVKM. V lost 4 bases and J 2 bases, leaving 15 bases between the germline ends. CDR3 length: 16 residues. The CDR3 coding sequence is TGTGCCAGCAGTTCAGACAGGCACCCTCCTGGAAACACCATATATTTT. Its protein product is CASSSDRHPPGNTIYF.

The chain recombines TRBV7-6 with TRBJ1-4, with 8 bases aligning to TRBD1. Germline CDR1 is SGHVS and CDR2 is FNYEAQ. The V and J ends lost 6 bases and 7 bases, in that order; junction bases with no gene match: 13. The CDR3 sequence is 16 residues long. The CDR3 DNA reads as TGTGCCAGCAGGCCAACCAGGGGGCGCAGGGGTGAAAAACTGTTTTTT. Translation gives CASRPTRGRRGEKLFF.

CDR3 sequence: CASRRNRENYGYTF. In nucleotides, the CDR3 is TGTGCCAGCAGAAGAAACAGGGAAAACTATGGCTACACCTTC. The chain joins TRBV6-1 to TRBJ1-2, with D possibly TRBD1 on 6 matching bases. The ends were cut back, 6 bases at V and 2 bases at J, with 13 bases in the middle. The germline CDR1 and CDR2 sequences are MNHNS and SASEGT. CDR3 length: 14 amino acids.

The rearrangement links TRBV19 to TRBJ2-7; the match to TRBD1 covers 7 bases. The CDR3 consists of 13 residues. CDR1 is LNHDA, CDR2 SQIVND, per germline (reference sequence). With 4 bases clipped from V and 4 bases from J, the junction kept 4 bases outside the gene matches. The CDR3 bases are TGTGCCAGTAGTACCTGGGACAGATACGAGCAGTACTTC. This gives the protein CASSTWDRYEQYF. The variable domain in full, with the rest retrieved from reference TRBV19 and TRBJ2-7, is DGGITQSPKYLFRKEGQNVTLSCEQNLNHDAMYWYRQDPGQGLRLIYYSQIVNDFQKGDIAEGYSVSREKKESFPLTVTSAQKNPTAFYLCASSTWDRYEQYFGPGTRLTVT.

This clone was counted between two and nine times. The V and J genes are TRBV2 and TRBJ1-4; 7 bases agree with TRBD1. Germline CDR1 SNHLY, CDR2 FYNNEI. Trimming cost V 4 bases and J 2 bases; bases outside gene matches: 4. This CDR3 has 15 amino acids. CDR3 DNA sequence: TGTGCCAGCAGTGTTGACAGGGCGACTAATGAAAAACTGTTTTTT. This gives the protein CASSVDRATNEKLFF.

The chain recombines TRBV6-1 with TRBJ1-2; D is ambiguous. V dropped 7 bases and J dropped 4 bases, with 13 bases sitting between them. The germline CDR1 and CDR2 sequences are MNHNS and SASEGT. CDR3 length: 13 amino acids. CDR3: CASKIQTFYGYTF. CDR3 in DNA: TGTGCCAGCAAAATACAGACATTCTATGGCTACACCTTC.

The chain joins TRBV4-1 to TRBJ1-1, with D perhaps matching TRBD1 (6 bases). The V and J ends lost 4 bases and 3 bases respectively, with 15 bases between them. In germline, CDR1 is MGHRA, CDR2 YSYEKL. The CDR3 sequence is 15 residues long. DNA of the CDR3: TGCGCCAGCAGCCTCCCCTGGGGGGGCTACACTGAAGCTTTCTTT. Translation gives CASSLPWGGYTEAFF.

The chain links TRBV10-2 to TRBJ1-1; 9 nucleotides line up with TRBD1. Unmatched junction bases numbered 4, after V lost 8 bases and J lost 3 bases. The CDR3 consists of 13 residues. The V gene's germline CDR1 is WSHSY and CDR2 SAAADI. The CDR3 region is CASSRTGDTEAFF. CDR3 DNA sequence: TGCGCCAGCTCTCGGACAGGGGACACTGAAGCTTTCTTT.

The J gene is TRBJ2-1, the V gene TRBV29-1; maybe TRBD1 (5 bases). Germline V gene sequence: CDR1 SQVTM, CDR2 ANQGSEA. Trimming removed 4 bases at V and 4 bases at J, with 8 bases between. CDR3 length equals 12 residues. CDR3: CSVAQGYNEQFF. In nucleotides, the CDR3 is TGCAGCGTTGCGCAGGGATACAATGAGCAGTTCTTC.

By share, this clone counts as large. The chain couples TRBV6-1 to TRBJ2-7, with 7 bases fitting TRBD1. The CDR3 is made up of 12 amino acids. Germline CDR1 MNHNS, CDR2 SASEGT. With V trimmed by 7 bases and J by 7 bases, 7 bases remained unmatched. CDR3 in DNA: TGTGCCAGCACATCGACAGGGCGTGAGCAGTACGTC. Protein product: CASTSTGREQYV.

V gene TRBV12-5 combines with J gene TRBJ2-3, with 8 positions matching TRBD2. The CDR3 spans 11 residues. J was trimmed by 9 bases and V by 5 bases; bases with no gene match: 1. Germline assignment: CDR1 LGHNT and CDR2 FRNRAP. This chain's CDR3 is CASGQRGTQYF. DNA of the CDR3: TGTGCTAGTGGTCAGCGGGGGACGCAGTATTTT.

The chain joins TRBV27 to TRBJ1-1; no reliable D call. Germline CDR1 is MNHEY and CDR2 is SMNVEV (reference sequence). V was clipped by 3 bases and J by 1 base, with 12 bases between them. This CDR3 contains 15 residues. CDR3 region: CASSLRGRENTEAFF. The CDR3 region has the DNA TGTGCCAGCAGTTTGCGCGGACGGGAGAACACTGAAGCTTTCTTT.

The chain links TRBV10-1 to TRBJ1-1, with a weak D call TRBD1 (5 bases). Germline assignment: CDR1 WNHNN and CDR2 SYGVQD (reference sequence). V gave up 8 bases and J gave up 5 bases, with 18 bases separating them. The CDR3 is 14 residues long. The CDR3 DNA reads as TGCGCCAGCGCATCGGGGCGGGAACTGACTGAAGCTTTCTTT. Protein product: CASASGRELTEAFF.

Only a few counts were recorded for this clone. The rearrangement joins TRBV4-1 to TRBJ1-3; 7 bases map to TRBD1. This CDR3 comprises 13 residues. Germline-derived CDR1 and CDR2 are MGHRA and YSYEKL. Losses at the gene ends were 5 bases for V and 8 bases for J; bases not matched to a gene: 6. CDR3 in amino acids: CASSRGLWDTIYF. The CDR3 DNA reads as TGCGCCAGCAGCAGGGGGCTTTGGGACACCATATATTTT.

This chain joins TRBV9 and TRBJ1-2, with no clear D. The V end was cut by 0 bases, the J end by 4 bases, with 7 bases between. Germline loops: CDR1 SGDLS, CDR2 YYNGEE. The CDR3 runs to 13 residues. The CDR3 reads CASSVDPSYGYTF. The DNA of the CDR3 is TGTGCCAGCAGCGTAGATCCCAGCTATGGCTACACCTTC.

The CDR3 DNA follows: TGTGCCAGCAGCGTAGTCCCAGCAGGGGCCGGGGAGCTGTTTTTT. Protein sequence: CASSVVPAGAGELFF. The genes are TRBV9 and TRBJ2-2, with D possibly being TRBD1 (6 bases). CDR1 is SGDLS and CDR2 is YYNGEE in the germline V gene. Trimming left V 0 bases short and J 6 bases short, with 12 bases between. The CDR3 is made up of 15 amino acids.

V and J are TRBV6-5 and TRBJ1-2; D remains ambiguous. CDR3 length: 14 amino acids. Germline lookup yields CDR1 MNHEY and CDR2 SVGAGI. V lost 6 bases and J 2 bases, leaving 13 bases between the germline ends. In nucleotides, the CDR3 is TGTGCCAGCAGGCCGCATACTGTAAACTATGGCTACACCTTC. Amino acids: CASRPHTVNYGYTF.

The chain carries TRBV19 and TRBJ2-7; possibly TRBD1 for D (6 bases). Germline values: CDR1 LNHDA, CDR2 SQIVND (reference sequence). Trimming removed 10 bases from V and 6 bases from J, with 22 bases in between. This CDR3 has 14 residues. This CDR3 is CAILGWLDSLEQYF. In nucleotides, the CDR3 is TGTGCCATCCTAGGATGGTTGGACAGCCTCGAGCAGTACTTC.

This rearrangement joins TRBV2 to TRBJ1-1; D is unresolved. The CDR3 totals 12 residues. Trimming left V 6 bases short and J 5 bases short, with 10 bases between. Germline CDR1 is SNHLY and CDR2 is FYNNEI. CDR3 in amino acids: CASRGRQTEAFF. CDR3 DNA sequence: TGTGCCAGCAGGGGGAGGCAGACTGAAGCTTTCTTT. Together with reference TRBV2 and TRBJ1-1, the CDR3 gives the full variable domain: EPEVTQTPSHQVTQMGQEVILRCVPISNHLYFYWYRQILGQKVEFLVSFYNNEISEKSEIFDDQFSVERPDGSNFTLKIRSTKLEDSAMYFCASRGRQTEAFFGQGTRLTVV.

The chain links TRBV9 to TRBJ2-1; the match to TRBD1 covers 7 bases. This CDR3 has 12 residues. Trimming cost V 4 bases and J 8 bases; bases outside gene matches: 3. Germline lookup yields CDR1 SGDLS and CDR2 YYNGEE. CDR3 DNA sequence: TGTGCCAGCAGCCCACAGGGGTATGAGCAGTTCTTC. Its translation: CASSPQGYEQFF.